This entry describes one TCR beta chain. This record belongs to a study of blood T cell repertoires in COVID-19. V lost 4 bases to trimming and J lost 4 bases; unmatched junction nucleotides: 6. The germline V gene encodes CDR1 SEHNR and CDR2 FQNEAQ (reference sequence). CDR3 size: 15 residues. Only in-frame clones appear in the TCRdb table, and some are missing; sequencing was by immunoSEQ multiplex PCR. The data show 110,000 or so clones, approximately 90% seen once. The TCR was taken from a human donor in a cohort sampled during active COVID-19. The sample consisted of peripheral blood. This sequence joins TRBV7-9 and TRBJ1-1, with 10 bases identical to TRBD1. CDR3 region: CASSSPWTGGTEAFF. The CDR3 bases are TGTGCCAGCAGCTCCCCCTGGACAGGGGGCACTGAAGCTTTCTTT.